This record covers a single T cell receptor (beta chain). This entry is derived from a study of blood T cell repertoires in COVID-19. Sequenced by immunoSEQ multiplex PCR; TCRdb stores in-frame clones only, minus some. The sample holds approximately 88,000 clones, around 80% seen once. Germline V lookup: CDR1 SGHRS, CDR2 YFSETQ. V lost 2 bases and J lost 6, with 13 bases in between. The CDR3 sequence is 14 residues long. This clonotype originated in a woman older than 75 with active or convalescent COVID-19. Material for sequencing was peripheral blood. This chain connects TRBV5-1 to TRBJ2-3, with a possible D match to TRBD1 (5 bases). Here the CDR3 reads CASSLGVSGDTQYF. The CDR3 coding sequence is TGCGCCAGCAGCTTAGGGGTATCAGGGGATACGCAGTATTTT.